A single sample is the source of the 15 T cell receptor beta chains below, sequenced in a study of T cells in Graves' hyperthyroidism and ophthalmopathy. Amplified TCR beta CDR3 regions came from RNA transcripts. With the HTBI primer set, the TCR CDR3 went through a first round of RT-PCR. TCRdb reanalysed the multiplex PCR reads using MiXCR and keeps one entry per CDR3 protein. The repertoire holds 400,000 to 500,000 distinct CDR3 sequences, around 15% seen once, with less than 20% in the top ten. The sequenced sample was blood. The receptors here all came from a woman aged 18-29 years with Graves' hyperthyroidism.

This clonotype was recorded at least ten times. CDR3 in amino acids: CSAPIGAVDTQYF. CDR3 DNA sequence: TGCAGTGCCCCAATAGGAGCGGTAGATACGCAGTATTTT. The rearrangement links TRBV20-1 to TRBJ2-3; maybe TRBD2 (5 bases). CDR1 and CDR2 from the germline V gene are DFQATT and SNEGSKA (reference sequence). Deletions cut 6 bases from V and 5 bases from J, with 15 bases between. The CDR3 is made up of 13 amino acids.

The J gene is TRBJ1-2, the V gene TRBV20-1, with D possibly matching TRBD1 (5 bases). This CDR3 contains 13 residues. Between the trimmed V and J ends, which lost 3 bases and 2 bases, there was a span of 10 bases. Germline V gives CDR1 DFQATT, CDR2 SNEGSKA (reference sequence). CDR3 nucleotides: TGCAGTGCTAGCTCAGGGAGCAACTATGGCTACACCTTC. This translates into CSASSGSNYGYTF.

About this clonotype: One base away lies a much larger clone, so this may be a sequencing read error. In DNA form, the CDR3 reads TGCGCCAGCAGCTTGGTCGTTGGACTAGCGGGAGGGTGGGCAGGCTCCTACAATGAGCAGTTCTTC. This gives the protein CASSLVVGLAGGWAGSYNEQFF. The gene calls are TRBV5-1 and TRBJ2-1, with 15 nucleotides matching TRBD2. The CDR3 totals 22 residues. After removal of 0 bases from V and 0 bases from J, the junction contained 13 bases not matched to a gene. Germline V gives CDR1 SGHRS, CDR2 YFSETQ.

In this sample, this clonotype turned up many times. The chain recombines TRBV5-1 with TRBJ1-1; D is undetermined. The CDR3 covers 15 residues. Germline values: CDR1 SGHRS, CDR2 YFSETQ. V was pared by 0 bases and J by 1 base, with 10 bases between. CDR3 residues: CASSLGQTQNTEAFF. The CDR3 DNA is TGCGCCAGCAGCTTGGGGCAGACTCAGAACACTGAAGCTTTCTTT. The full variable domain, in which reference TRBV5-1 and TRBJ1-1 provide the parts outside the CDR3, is KAGVTQTPRYLIKTRGQQVTLSCSPISGHRSVSWYQQTPGQGLQFLFEYFSETQRNKGNFPGRFSGRQFSNSRSEMNVSTLELGDSALYLCASSLGQTQNTEAFFGQGTRLTVV.

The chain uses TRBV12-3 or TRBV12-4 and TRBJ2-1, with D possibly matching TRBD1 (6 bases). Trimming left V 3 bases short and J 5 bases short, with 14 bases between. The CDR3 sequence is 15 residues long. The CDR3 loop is CASSFFGTPDNEQFF. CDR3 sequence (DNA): TGTGCCAGCAGTTTTTTTGGGACACCCGACAATGAGCAGTTCTTC.

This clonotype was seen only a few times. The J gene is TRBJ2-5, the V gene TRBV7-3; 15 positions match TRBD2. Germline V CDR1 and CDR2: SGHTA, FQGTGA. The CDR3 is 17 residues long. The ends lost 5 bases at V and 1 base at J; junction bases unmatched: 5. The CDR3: CASSAGTSGRPQETQYF. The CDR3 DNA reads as TGTGCCAGCAGCGCCGGGACTAGCGGGAGGCCCCAAGAGACCCAGTACTTC.

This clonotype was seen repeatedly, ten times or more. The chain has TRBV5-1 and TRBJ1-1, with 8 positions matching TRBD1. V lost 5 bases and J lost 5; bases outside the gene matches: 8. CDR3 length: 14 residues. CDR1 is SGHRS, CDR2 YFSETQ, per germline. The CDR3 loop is CASRDGQGGTEAFF. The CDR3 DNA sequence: TGCGCCAGCAGAGACGGACAGGGTGGAACTGAAGCTTTCTTT.

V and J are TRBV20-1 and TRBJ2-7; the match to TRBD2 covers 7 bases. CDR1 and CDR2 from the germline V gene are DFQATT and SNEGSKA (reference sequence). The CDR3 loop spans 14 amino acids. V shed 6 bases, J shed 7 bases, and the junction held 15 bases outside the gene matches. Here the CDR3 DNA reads TGCAGTGCCATGACTAGCTGGGGCCCTTGGGAGCAGTACTTC. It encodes CSAMTSWGPWEQYF.

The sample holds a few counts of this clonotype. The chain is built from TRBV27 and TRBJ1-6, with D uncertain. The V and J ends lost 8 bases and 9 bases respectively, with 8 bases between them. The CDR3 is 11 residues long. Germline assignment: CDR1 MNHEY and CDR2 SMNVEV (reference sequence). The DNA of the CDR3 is TGTGCCAGCGGTTGGGGTTCACCCCTCCACTTT. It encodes CASGWGSPLHF.

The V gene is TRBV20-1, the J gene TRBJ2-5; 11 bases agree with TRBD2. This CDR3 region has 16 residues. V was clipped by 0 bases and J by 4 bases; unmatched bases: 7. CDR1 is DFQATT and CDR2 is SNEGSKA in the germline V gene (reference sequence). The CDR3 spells CSARDLSLAGGETQYF. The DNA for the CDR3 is TGCAGTGCTAGAGATCTAAGTCTAGCGGGAGGAGAGACCCAGTACTTC.

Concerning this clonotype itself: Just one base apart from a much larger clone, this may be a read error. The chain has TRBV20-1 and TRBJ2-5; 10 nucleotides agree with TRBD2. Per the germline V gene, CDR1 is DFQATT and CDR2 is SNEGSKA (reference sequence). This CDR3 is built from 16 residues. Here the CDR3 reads CCANPAGLAIQETQYF. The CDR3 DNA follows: TGCTGTGCCAACCCCGCGGGACTAGCGATCCAAGAGACCCAGTACTTC.

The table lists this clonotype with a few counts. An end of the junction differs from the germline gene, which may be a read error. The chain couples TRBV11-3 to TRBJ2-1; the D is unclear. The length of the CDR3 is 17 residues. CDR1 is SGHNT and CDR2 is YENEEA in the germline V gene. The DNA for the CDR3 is TGCGCCAGCAGCCAAGCGTTGGCGTTCAGCTCCTACAATGAGCAGTTCTTC. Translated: CASSQALAFSSYNEQFF.

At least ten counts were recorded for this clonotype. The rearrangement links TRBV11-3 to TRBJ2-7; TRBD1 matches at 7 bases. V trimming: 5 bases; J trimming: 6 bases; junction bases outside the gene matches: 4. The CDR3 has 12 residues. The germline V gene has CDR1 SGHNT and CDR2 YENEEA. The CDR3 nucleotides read TGTGCCAGCAGCCCCCGGGACAGCGAGCAGTACTTC. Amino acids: CASSPRDSEQYF.

The CDR3 sequence is CASSSLDRRPWDEQFF. The DNA for the CDR3 is TGTGCCAGCAGCTCCCTCGACAGGCGCCCCTGGGATGAGCAGTTCTTC. This chain links TRBV7-9 with TRBJ2-1, with a tentative D call TRBD1 (6 bases). Germline loops: CDR1 SEHNR, CDR2 FQNEAQ (reference sequence). Trimming took off 4 bases at V and 8 bases at J, with 21 bases between the two ends. The CDR3 totals 16 residues.

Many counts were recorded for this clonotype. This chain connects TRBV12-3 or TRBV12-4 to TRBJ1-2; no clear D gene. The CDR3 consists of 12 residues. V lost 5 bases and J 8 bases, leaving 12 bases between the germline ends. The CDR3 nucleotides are TGTGCCAGCAGTAATATTGGGGAAGGCTACACCTTC. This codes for CASSNIGEGYTF.